This T cell receptor beta chain was identified in a study of blood T cell repertoires in COVID-19 (dated by TCRdb to the early 2020s). Study-level background: Collaborator samples came from the United States, Italy and Spain and covered acute and convalescent phases of COVID-19. The material from the prospective study consisted of cDNA or gDNA derived from T cells, B-cell-depleted T cells, or PBMCs. Deeply sampled blood TCRbeta repertoires from subjects exposed to, actively infected with, or recovered from COVID-19 were included in the dataset. The repertoires were released in a freely available public database meant as a resource for research on the immune response to SARS-CoV-2. The samples were drawn from two sources: the first 160 participants of the ongoing ImmuneRACE study, and fewer than 1,500 subjects contributed by 6 global collaborators. A de-identified subject ID, COVID-19 status, age in years and sex were almost always included in the sample metadata. HLA class I and class II types, where available, came from metadata supplied by the sample provider rather than from assay-based typing. The paper as a whole reports these results and caveats: How much clinical and demographic metadata was included differed by source and by participant, and the metadata was provided uncurated.

Collaborating institutions collected whole blood in K2EDTA tubes following their own protocols. For TCRbeta analysis, collaborator samples were shipped as frozen whole blood, as isolated PBMCs, or as DNA extracted from either sample type. For this clone: The antigen it binds to is not known. No much larger clone exists at a distance of one base, and base qualities are not known. The sample carries other DNA sequences with the same CDR3.

TCRbeta CDR3 regions were amplified from genomic DNA by means of the immunoSEQ Assay, a bias-controlled multiplex PCR. In the source study's methods: The number of nucleated cells in each sample was estimated from the amplification of reference gene primers within the assay. Sequence reads were collapsed and filtered to measure the absolute abundance of every unique TCRbeta CDR3 rearrangement. For each sample, productive Simpson clonality was calculated by taking the square root of Simpson's diversity index across productive rearrangements. TCRdb obtained this table from immuneACCESS and retained in-frame rearrangements with V and J assigned. These tables miss some clones; where compared with another copy, unresolved V genes account for less than half of the shortfall, and the remainder is unexplained. V and J calls plus clone size are reproduced from that table; the DNA served to infer D and trimming. This sample is represented by approximately 60,000 clones; roughly 87% of them were singletons. About 22% of the sample lies in the top ten.

The CDR3 holds 12 amino acids from the cysteine to the phenylalanine. Just CDR3 DNA is preserved here, 36 bases in frame from base 1. A distance of 5 bases separates the germline ends of V and J, which lose 4 bases and 1 base respectively. The CDR1 and CDR2 encoded by the germline V gene are SGHRS and YFSETQ. The chain uses TRBV5-1 and TRBJ1-1; the D gene cannot be named for sure. The specimen was peripheral blood. The source of this sequence is a woman in her fifties or sixties with acute or convalescent COVID-19. The CDR3 region: CASSRGNTEAFF. The DNA sequence reads TGCGCCAGCAGCCGGGGGAACACTGAAGCTTTCTTT.